This T cell receptor (beta chain) is drawn from a study of Ad26.COV2.S vaccination and SARS-CoV-2 variants. Study-wide points: Measurement of non-spike TCR breadth gave similar results in vaccine and placebo recipients. Placebo recipients had lower spike-specific TCR breadth than vaccine recipients.

The CDR3 is 11 amino acids. Germline CDR1 and CDR2: SNHLY and FYNNEI. Trimming cost V 4 bases and J 4 bases, with 5 bases left between them. This table comes from immunoSEQ multiplex PCR, and its TCRdb copy is limited to in-frame clones, with some not included. The top ten clones hold roughly 3.9% of a sample with about 350,000 clones, 92% of them seen once. Details on this clone: The antigen remains unidentified. This sample also contains other DNA sequences that code for the same CDR3.

This sequence joins TRBV2 and TRBJ2-7; unclear D gene. The clonotype originates from a human donor who had recovered from COVID-19. Specimen: peripheral blood, collected after recovery from COVID-19. Here the CDR3 DNA reads TGTGCCAGCAGTGGCCCGTACGAGCAGTACTTC. Protein product: CASSGPYEQYF.